A selection of T cell receptor beta chains follows, all from one sample in a study of graft-versus-host responses after intestinal transplantation. The table came from immunoSEQ multiplex PCR; TCRdb's copy has only in-frame clones and leaves some out. The table shows over 75,000 clones, with 85% to 95% occurring only once. Their specific antigens are unknown. Sequences were derived from unstimulated CD8+ T cells sorted from spleen or lymph node cells, sampled before transplant. These receptors came from a human donor who was the organ donor for an intestinal transplant. The CDR3 runs from the conserved cysteine through the conserved F or W. The order of the fields is V gene, D gene, J gene, clone size, CDR3 protein, CDR3 DNA. The D gene is left open where the match is weak. The size entry is marked missing in some rows and otherwise reads once, few, many or a size class.

V: TRBV9
D: TRBD1
J: TRBJ2-7
size: NA
CDR3: CASSVAGTGNEQYF
DNA: TGTGCCAGCAGCGTGGCCGGGACAGGGAACGAGCAGTACTTC

V: TRBV7-9
D: NA
J: TRBJ1-1
size: NA
CDR3: CASSPPLPQTDDTEAFF
DNA: TGTGCCAGCAGCCCCCCCCTCCCGCAGACAGACGACACTGAAGCTTTCTTT

V: TRBV30
D: TRBD2
J: TRBJ2-7
size: NA
CDR3: CAWSAGTSGSYEQYF
DNA: TGTGCCTGGAGTGCCGGGACTAGCGGCTCCTACGAGCAGTACTTC

V: TRBV7-8
D: NA
J: TRBJ2-1
size: NA
CDR3: CASSFFISKSRSYNEQFF
DNA: TGTGCCAGCAGCTTTTTTATATCGAAGTCGCGCTCCTACAATGAGCAGTTCTTC

V: TRBV6-1
D: NA
J: TRBJ2-3
size: NA
CDR3: CASSEGYRITDTQYF
DNA: TGTGCCAGCAGTGAAGGTTACAGAATCACAGATACGCAGTATTTT

V: TRBV30
D: TRBD1
J: TRBJ2-7
size: NA
CDR3: CAWSDRGYEQYF
DNA: TGTGCCTGGAGTGACAGGGGGTACGAGCAGTACTTC

V: TRBV28
D: NA
J: TRBJ1-1
size: NA
CDR3: CASSLFVRLTGNTEAFF
DNA: TGTGCCAGCAGTTTATTTGTCCGGTTGACTGGGAACACTGAAGCTTTCTTT

V: TRBV28
D: TRBD2
J: TRBJ2-1
size: NA
CDR3: CASSLIRNIVGYWSGREHEQFF
DNA: TGTGCCAGCAGTTTAATCCGGAACATAGTGGGGTATTGGAGCGGGAGGGAACATGAGCAGTTCTTC

V: TRBV18
D: NA
J: TRBJ1-1
size: NA
CDR3: CASSPRQTDGAFF
DNA: TGTGCCAGCTCACCCCGACAGACGGACGGAGCTTTCTTT

V: TRBV6-5
D: NA
J: TRBJ1-1
size: few
CDR3: CASSLGRGNTEAFF
DNA: TGTGCCAGCAGCCTGGGGAGAGGGAACACTGAAGCTTTCTTT

V: TRBV11-2
D: TRBD1
J: TRBJ2-3
size: NA
CDR3: CASSDGTDDTQYF
DNA: TGTGCCAGCAGCGACGGGACAGACGATACGCAGTATTTT

V: TRBV27
D: TRBD2
J: TRBJ2-1
size: NA
CDR3: CASSLYVGGPNNEQFF
DNA: TGTGCCAGCAGTTTATATGTGGGAGGGCCTAACAATGAGCAGTTCTTC

V: TRBV28
D: NA
J: TRBJ2-3
size: NA
CDR3: CASSLLTGSRDPDTQYF
DNA: TGTGCCAGCAGTTTATTAACCGGCTCGCGGGACCCAGATACGCAGTATTTT

V: TRBV7-8
D: NA
J: TRBJ1-1
size: NA
CDR3: CASSLYNMNTEAFF
DNA: TGTGCCAGCAGCTTATATAACATGAACACTGAAGCTTTCTTT

V: TRBV10-3
D: TRBD1
J: TRBJ1-2
size: NA
CDR3: CASRGRGYGYTF
DNA: TGTGCCTCCAGGGGGCGCGGGTATGGCTACACCTTC

V: TRBV5-1
D: NA
J: TRBJ2-3
size: NA
CDR3: CASKEGAGADTQYF
DNA: TGCGCCAGCAAGGAAGGGGCCGGCGCAGATACGCAGTATTTT